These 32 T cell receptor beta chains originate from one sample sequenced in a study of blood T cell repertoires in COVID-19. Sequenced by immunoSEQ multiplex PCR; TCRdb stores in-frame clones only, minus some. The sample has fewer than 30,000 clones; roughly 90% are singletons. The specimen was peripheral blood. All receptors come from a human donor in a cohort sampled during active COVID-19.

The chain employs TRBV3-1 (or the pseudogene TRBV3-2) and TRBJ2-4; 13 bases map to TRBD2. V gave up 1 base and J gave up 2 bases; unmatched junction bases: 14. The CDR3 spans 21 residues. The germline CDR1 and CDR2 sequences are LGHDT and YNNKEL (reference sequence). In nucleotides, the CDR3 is TGTGCCAGCAGCCAAGTTGTTTCTGTACTAGCGGGGGGGCCCACCAAAAACATTCAGTACTTC. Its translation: CASSQVVSVLAGGPTKNIQYF.

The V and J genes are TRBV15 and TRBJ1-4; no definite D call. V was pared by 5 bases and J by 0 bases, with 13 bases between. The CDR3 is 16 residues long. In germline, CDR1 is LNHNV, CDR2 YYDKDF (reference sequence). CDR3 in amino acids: CATSSGGRATNEKLFF. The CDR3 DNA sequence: TGTGCCACCAGCTCCGGCGGCCGCGCAACTAATGAAAAACTGTTTTTT.

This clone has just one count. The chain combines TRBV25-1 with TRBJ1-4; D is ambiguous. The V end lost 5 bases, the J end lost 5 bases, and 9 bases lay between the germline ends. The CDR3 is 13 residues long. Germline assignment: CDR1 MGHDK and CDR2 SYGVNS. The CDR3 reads CASSRGLNEKLFF. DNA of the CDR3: TGTGCCAGCAGTCGTGGGCTAAATGAAAAACTGTTTTTT.

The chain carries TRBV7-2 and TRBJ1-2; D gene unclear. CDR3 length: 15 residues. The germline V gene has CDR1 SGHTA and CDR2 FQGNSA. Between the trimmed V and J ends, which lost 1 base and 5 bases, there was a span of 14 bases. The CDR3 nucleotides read TGTGCCAGCAGCTTAGAATCTTACCCAGATTATGGCTACACCTTC. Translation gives CASSLESYPDYGYTF.

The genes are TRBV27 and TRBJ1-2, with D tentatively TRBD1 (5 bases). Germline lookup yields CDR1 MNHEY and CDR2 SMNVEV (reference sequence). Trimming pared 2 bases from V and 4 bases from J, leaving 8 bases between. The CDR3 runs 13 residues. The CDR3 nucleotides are TGTGCCAGCAGTTTAGACAGACTCTATGGCTACACCTTC. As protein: CASSLDRLYGYTF.

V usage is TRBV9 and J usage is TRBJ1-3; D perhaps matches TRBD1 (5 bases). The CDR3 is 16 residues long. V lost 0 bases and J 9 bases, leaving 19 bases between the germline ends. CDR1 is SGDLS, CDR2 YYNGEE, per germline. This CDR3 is CASSVGDGAPGGTIYF. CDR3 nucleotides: TGTGCCAGCAGCGTAGGCGACGGGGCGCCGGGGGGCACCATATATTTT. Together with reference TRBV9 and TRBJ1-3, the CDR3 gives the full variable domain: DSGVTQTPKHLITATGQRVTLRCSPRSGDLSVYWYQQSLDQGLQFLIQYYNGEERAKGNILERFSAQQFPDLHSELNLSSLELGDSALYFCASSVGDGAPGGTIYFGEGSWLTVV.

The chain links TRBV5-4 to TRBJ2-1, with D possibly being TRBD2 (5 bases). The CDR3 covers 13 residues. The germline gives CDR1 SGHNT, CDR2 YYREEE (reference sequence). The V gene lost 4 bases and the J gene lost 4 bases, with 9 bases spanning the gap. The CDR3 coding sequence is TGTGCCAGCAGCCCCGGACTTTACAATGAGCAGTTCTTC. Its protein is CASSPGLYNEQFF.

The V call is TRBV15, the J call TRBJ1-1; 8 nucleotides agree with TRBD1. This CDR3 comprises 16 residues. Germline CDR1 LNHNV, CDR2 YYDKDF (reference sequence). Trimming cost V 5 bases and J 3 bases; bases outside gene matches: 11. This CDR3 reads CATSQDRESLYTEAFF. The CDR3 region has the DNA TGTGCCACCAGCCAGGACAGGGAGTCTTTGTACACTGAAGCTTTCTTT.

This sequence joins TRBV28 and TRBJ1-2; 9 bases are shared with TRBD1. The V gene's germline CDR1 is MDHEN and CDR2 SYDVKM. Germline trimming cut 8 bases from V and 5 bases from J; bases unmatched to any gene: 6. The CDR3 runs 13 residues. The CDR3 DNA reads TGTGCCAGCGGACAGGGGAGGGGTTATGGCTACACCTTC. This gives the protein CASGQGRGYGYTF.

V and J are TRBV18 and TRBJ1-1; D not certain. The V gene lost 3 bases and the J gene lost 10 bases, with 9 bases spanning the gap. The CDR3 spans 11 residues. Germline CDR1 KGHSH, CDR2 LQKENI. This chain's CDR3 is CASSPREVAFF. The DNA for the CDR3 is TGTGCCAGCTCACCTAGAGAAGTAGCTTTCTTT.

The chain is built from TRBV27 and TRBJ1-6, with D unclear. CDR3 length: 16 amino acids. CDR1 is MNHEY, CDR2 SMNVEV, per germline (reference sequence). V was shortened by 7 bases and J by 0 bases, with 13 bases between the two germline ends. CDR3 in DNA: TGTGCCAGCACTCGGGAGCTGAGCTCCTATAATTCACCCCTCCACTTT. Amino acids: CASTRELSSYNSPLHF.

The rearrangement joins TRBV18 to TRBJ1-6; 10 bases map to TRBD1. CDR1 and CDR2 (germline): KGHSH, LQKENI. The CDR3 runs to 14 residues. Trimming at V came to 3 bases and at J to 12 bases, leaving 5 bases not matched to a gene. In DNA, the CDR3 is TGTGCCAGCTCACCGGACAGGGGGGGAGAACCCCTCCACTTT. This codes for CASSPDRGGEPLHF.

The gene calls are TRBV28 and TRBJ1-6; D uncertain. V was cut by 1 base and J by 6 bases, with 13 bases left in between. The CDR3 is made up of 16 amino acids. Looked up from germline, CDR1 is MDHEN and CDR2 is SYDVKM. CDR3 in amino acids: CASSLFGEGRNSPLHF. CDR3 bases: TGTGCCAGCAGTTTATTTGGGGAGGGTCGTAATTCACCCCTCCACTTT.

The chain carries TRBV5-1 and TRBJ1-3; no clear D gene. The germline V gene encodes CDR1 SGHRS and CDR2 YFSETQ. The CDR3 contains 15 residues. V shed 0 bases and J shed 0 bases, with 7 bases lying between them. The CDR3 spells CASSLDVNSGNTIYF. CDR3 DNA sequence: TGCGCCAGCAGCTTGGATGTCAACTCTGGAAACACCATATATTTT.

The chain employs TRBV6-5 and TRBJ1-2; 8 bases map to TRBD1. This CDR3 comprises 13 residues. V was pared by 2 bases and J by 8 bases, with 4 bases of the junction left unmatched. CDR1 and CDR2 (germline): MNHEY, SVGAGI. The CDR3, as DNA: TGTGCCAGCAGTTACGGCAGGGGGCAAGGCTACACCTTC. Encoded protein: CASSYGRGQGYTF.

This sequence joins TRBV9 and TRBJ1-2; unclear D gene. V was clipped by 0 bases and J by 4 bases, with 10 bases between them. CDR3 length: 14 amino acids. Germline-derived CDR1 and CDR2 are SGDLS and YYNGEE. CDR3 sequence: CASSVGGGRYGYTF. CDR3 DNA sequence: TGTGCCAGCAGCGTAGGCGGAGGCCGCTATGGCTACACCTTC.

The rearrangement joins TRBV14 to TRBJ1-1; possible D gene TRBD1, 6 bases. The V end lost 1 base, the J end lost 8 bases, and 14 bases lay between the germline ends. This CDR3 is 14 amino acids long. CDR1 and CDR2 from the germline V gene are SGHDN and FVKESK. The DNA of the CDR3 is TGTGCCAGCAGCCAAGCGACAGGAGCCACCGAAGCTTTCTTT. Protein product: CASSQATGATEAFF. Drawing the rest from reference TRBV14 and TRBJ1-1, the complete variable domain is EAGVTQFPSHSVIEKGQTVTLRCDPISGHDNLYWYRRVMGKEIKFLLHFVKESKQDESGMPNNRFLAERTGGTYSTLKVQPAELEDSGVYFCASSQATGATEAFFGQGTRLTVV.

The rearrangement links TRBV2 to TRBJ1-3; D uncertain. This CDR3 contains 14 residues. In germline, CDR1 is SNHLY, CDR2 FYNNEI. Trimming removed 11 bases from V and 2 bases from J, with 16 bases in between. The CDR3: CASLYGVPGNTIYF. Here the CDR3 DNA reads TGTGCCTCTCTCTATGGTGTTCCTGGAAACACCATATATTTT. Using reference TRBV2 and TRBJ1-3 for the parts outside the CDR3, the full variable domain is EPEVTQTPSHQVTQMGQEVILRCVPISNHLYFYWYRQILGQKVEFLVSFYNNEISEKSEIFDDQFSVERPDGSNFTLKIRSTKLEDSAMYFCASLYGVPGNTIYFGEGSWLTVV.

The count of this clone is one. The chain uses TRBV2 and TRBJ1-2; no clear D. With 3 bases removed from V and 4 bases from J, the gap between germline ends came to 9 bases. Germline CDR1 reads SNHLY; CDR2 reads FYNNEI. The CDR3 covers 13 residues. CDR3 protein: CASSDRQPYGYTF. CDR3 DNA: TGTGCCAGCAGTGACAGGCAACCCTATGGCTACACCTTC.

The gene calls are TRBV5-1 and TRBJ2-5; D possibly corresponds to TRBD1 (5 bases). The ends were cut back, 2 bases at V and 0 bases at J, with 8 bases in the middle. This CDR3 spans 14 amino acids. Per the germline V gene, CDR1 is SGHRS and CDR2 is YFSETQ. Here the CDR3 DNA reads TGCGCCAGCAGCTTCCTAGGGGACCAAGAGACCCAGTACTTC. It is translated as CASSFLGDQETQYF.

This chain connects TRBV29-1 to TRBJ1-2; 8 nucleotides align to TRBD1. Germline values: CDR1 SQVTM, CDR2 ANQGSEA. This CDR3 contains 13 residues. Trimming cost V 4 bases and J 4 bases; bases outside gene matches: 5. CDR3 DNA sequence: TGCAGCGTTGCAGGACAGGGAACCTATGGCTACACCTTC. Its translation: CSVAGQGTYGYTF.

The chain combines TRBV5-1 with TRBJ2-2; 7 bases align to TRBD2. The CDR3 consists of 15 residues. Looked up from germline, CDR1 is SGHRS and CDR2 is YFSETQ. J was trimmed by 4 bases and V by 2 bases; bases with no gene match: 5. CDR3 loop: CASSLGGGGTGELFF. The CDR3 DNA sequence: TGCGCCAGCAGCTTAGGCGGGGGAGGCACCGGGGAGCTGTTTTTT.

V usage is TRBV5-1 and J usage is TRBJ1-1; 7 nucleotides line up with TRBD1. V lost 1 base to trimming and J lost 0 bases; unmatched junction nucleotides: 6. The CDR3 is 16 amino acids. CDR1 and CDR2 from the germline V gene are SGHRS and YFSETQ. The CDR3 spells CASSLRAGGLNTEAFF. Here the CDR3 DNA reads TGCGCCAGCAGCTTGAGGGCAGGGGGGTTGAACACTGAAGCTTTCTTT.

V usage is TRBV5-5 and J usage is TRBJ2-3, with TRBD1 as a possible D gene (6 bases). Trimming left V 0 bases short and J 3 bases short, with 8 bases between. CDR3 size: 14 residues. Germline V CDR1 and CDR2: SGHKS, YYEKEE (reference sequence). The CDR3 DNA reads TGTGCCAGCAGCTTGGATCAGGGGACAGATACGCAGTATTTT. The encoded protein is CASSLDQGTDTQYF.

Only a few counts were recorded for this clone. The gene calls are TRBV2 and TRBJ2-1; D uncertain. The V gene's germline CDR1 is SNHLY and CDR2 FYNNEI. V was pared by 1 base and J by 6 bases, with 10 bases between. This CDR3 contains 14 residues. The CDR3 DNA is TGTGCCAGCAGTGAAGATTTGTCGTCCAATGAGCAGTTCTTC. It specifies CASSEDLSSNEQFF.

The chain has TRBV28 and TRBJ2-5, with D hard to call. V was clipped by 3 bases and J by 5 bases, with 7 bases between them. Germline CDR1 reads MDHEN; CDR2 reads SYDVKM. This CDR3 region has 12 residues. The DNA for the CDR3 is TGTGCCAGCAGTTTGCAGTCGGAGACCCAGTACTTC. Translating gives CASSLQSETQYF.

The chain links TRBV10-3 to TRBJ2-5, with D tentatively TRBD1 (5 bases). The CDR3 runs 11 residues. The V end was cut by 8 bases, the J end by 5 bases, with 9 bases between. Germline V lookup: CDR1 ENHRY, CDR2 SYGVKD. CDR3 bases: TGTGCCATCGGGGCTGAGGAGACCCAGTACTTC. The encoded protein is CAIGAEETQYF.

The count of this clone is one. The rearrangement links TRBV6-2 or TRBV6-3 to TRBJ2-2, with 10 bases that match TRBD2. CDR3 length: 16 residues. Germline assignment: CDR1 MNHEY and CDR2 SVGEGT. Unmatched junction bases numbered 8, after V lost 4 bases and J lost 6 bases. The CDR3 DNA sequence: TGTGCCAGCAGTTCGTCCGGGACTAGCGCTGCCGGGGAGCTGTTTTTT. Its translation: CASSSSGTSAAGELFF.

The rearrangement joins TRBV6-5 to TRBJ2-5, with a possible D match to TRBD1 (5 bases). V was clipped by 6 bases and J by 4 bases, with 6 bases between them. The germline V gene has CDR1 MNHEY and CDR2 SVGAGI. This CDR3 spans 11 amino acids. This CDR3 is CASRDIETQYF. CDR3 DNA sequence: TGTGCCAGCAGGGACATAGAGACCCAGTACTTC.

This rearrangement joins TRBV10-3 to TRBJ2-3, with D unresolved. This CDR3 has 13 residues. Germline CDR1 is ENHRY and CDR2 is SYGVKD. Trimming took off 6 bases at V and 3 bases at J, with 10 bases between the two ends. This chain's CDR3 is CAISLTRTDTQYF. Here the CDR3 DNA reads TGTGCCATCAGCCTTACTCGTACAGATACGCAGTATTTT.

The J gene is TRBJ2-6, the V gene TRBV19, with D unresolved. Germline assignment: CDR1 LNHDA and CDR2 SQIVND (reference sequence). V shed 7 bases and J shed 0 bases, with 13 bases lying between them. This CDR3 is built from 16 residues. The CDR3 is CASTPTAVSGANVLTF. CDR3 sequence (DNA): TGTGCCAGTACCCCTACGGCGGTCTCTGGGGCCAACGTCCTGACTTTC.

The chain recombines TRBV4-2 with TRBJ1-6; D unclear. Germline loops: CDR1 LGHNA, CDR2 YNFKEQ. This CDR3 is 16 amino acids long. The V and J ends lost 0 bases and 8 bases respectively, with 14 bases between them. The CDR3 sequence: CASSQELAALDSPLHF. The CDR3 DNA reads TGTGCCAGCAGCCAAGAATTGGCGGCTCTCGATTCACCCCTCCACTTT.